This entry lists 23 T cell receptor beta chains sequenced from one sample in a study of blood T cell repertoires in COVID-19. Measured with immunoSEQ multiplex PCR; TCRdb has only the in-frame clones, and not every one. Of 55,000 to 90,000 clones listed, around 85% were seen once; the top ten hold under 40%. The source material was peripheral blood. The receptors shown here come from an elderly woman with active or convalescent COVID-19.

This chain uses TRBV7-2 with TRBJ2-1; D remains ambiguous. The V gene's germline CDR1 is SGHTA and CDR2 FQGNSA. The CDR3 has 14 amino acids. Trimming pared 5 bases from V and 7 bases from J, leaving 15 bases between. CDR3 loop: CASSPGGARNEQFF. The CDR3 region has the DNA TGTGCCAGCAGCCCCGGTGGTGCTAGGAATGAGCAGTTCTTC. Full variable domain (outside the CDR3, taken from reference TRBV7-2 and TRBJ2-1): GAGVSQSPSNKVTEKGKDVELRCDPISGHTALYWYRQSLGQGLEFLIYFQGNSAPDKSGLPSDRFSAERTGGSVSTLTIQRTQQEDSAVYLCASSPGGARNEQFFGPGTRLTVL.

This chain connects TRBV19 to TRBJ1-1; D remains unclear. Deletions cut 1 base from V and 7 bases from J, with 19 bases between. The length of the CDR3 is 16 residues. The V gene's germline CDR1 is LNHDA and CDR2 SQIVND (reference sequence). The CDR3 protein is CASSIARSGTSIEAFF. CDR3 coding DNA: TGTGCCAGTAGTATAGCACGCTCAGGAACTTCCATTGAAGCTTTCTTT.

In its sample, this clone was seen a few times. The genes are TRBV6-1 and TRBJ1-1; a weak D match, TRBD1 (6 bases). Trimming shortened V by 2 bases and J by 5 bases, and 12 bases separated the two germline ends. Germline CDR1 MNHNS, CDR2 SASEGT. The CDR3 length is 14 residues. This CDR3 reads CASSEPFRGTEAFF. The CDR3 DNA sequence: TGTGCCAGCAGTGAACCCTTCAGGGGTACTGAAGCTTTCTTT.

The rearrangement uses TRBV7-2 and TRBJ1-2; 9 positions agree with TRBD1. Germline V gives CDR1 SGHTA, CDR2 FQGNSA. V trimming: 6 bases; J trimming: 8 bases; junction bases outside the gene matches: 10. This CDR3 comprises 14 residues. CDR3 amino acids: CASSQSQGAGGYTF. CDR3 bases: TGTGCCAGCAGTCAATCACAGGGGGCGGGAGGCTACACCTTC.

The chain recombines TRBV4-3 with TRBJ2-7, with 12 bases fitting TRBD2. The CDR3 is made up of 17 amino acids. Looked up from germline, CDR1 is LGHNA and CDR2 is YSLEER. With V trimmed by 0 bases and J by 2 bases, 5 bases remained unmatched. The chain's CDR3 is CASSQDRLAGGTYEQYF. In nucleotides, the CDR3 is TGCGCCAGCAGCCAAGATCGGCTAGCGGGGGGGACCTACGAGCAGTACTTC.

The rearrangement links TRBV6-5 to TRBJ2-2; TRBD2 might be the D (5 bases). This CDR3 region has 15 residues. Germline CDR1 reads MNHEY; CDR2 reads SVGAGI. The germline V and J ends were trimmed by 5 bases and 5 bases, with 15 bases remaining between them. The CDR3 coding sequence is TGTGCCAGCAGTCTTGAGTCTCGAGGGACCGGGGAGCTGTTTTTT. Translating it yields CASSLESRGTGELFF.

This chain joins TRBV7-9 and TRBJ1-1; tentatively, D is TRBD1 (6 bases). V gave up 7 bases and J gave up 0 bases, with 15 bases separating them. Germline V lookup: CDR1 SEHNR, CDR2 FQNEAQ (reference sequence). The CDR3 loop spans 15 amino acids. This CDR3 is CASTKGGGMNTEAFF. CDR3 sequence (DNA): TGTGCCAGCACCAAAGGAGGGGGTATGAACACTGAAGCTTTCTTT.

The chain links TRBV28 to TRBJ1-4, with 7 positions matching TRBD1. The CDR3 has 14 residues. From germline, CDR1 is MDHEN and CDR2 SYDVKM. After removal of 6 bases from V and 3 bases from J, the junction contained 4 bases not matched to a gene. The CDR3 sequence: CASSVRGSNEKLFF. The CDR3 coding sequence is TGTGCCAGCAGCGTCAGGGGGTCTAATGAAAAACTGTTTTTT.

CDR3 in DNA: TGTGCCAGCAGCTTAGGTAGTGCGTCTTTCCAAGAGACCCAGTACTTC. Protein sequence: CASSLGSASFQETQYF. The chain joins TRBV7-8 to TRBJ2-5; D not certain. Germline V lookup: CDR1 SGHVS, CDR2 FQNEAQ. The CDR3 length is 16 residues. Trimming shortened V by 1 base and J by 1 base, and 13 bases separated the two germline ends.

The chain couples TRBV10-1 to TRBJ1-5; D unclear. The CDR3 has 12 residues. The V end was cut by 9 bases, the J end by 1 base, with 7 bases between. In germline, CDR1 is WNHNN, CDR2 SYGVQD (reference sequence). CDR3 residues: CARFRSNQPQHF. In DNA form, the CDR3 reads TGCGCCAGGTTCAGGAGCAATCAGCCCCAGCATTTT.

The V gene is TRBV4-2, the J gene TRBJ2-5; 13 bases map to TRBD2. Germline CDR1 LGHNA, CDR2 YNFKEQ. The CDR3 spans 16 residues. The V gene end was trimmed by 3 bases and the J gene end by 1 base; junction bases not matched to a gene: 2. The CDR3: CASSQGTSGVQETQYF. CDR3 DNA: TGTGCCAGCAGCCAGGGGACTAGCGGGGTCCAAGAGACCCAGTACTTC.

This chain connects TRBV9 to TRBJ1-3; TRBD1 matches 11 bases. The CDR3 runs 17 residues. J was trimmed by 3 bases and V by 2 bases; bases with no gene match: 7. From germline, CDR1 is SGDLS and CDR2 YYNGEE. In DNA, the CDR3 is TGTGCCAGCAGCGTCGGACAGGGGGCTCATTTTGGAAACACCATATATTTT. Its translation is CASSVGQGAHFGNTIYF.

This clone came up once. The CDR3 nucleotides read TGTGCCAGCAGTTACCCTGGCACGGGGGGAAATTCACCCCTCCACTTT. Residues: CASSYPGTGGNSPLHF. This chain links TRBV6-5 with TRBJ1-6, with D possibly matching TRBD1 (5 bases). CDR1 and CDR2 from the germline V gene are MNHEY and SVGAGI. V lost 2 bases and J 7 bases, leaving 15 bases between the germline ends. This CDR3 region has 16 residues.

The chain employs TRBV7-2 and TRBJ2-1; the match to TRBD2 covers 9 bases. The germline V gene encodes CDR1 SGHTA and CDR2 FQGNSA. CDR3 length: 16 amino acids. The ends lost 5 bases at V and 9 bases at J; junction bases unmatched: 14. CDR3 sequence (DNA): TGTGCCAGCAGCCCCCGGGGTGGCGGGGGGGCACCTGAGCAGTTCTTC. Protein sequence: CASSPRGGGGAPEQFF.

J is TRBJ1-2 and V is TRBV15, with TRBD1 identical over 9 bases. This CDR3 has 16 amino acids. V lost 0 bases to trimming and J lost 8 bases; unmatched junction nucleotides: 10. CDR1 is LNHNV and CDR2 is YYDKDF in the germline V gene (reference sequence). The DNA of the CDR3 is TGTGCCACCAGCAGAGACTATCGCAGGACAGGGGACGGCTACACCTTC. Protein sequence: CATSRDYRRTGDGYTF.

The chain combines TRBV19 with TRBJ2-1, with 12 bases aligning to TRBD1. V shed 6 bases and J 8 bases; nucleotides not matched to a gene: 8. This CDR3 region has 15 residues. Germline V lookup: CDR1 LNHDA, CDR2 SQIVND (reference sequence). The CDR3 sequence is CASSSPGQGAYEQFF. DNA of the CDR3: TGTGCCAGTAGCTCTCCGGGACAGGGGGCGTATGAGCAGTTCTTC.

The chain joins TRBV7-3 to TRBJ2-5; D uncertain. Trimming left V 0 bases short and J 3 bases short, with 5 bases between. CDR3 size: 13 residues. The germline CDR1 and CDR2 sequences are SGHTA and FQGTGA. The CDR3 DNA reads TGTGCCAGCAGCTTAACCCCCAAAGAGACCCAGTACTTC. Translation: CASSLTPKETQYF.

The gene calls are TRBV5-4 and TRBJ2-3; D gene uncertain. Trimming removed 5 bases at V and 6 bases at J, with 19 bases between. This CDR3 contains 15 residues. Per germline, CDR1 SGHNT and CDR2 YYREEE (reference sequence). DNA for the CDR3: TGTGCCAGCAGGGAGATAGGCCGTACCCAGGATACGCAGTATTTT. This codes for CASREIGRTQDTQYF.

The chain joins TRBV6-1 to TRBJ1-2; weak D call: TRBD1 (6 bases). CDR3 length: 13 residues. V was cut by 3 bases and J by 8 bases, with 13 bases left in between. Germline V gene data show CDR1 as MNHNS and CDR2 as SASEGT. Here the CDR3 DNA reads TGTGCCAGCAGTGAGAACAGGGTAAAGGGCTACACCTTC. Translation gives CASSENRVKGYTF.

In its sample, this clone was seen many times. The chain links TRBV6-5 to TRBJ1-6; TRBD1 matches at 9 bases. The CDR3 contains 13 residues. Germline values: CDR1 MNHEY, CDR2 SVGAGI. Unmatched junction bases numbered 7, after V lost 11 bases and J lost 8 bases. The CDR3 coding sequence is TGTGCCGGAGGGGACAGGGATCATTCACCCCTCCACTTT. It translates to CAGGDRDHSPLHF.

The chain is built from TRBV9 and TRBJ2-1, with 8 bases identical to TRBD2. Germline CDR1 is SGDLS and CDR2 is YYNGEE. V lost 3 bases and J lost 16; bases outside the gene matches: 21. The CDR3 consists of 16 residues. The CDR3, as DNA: TGTGCCAGCAGCGCGGAGGATAATAGCGGGGTCCCAGGTGAATTCTTC. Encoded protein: CASSAEDNSGVPGEFF.

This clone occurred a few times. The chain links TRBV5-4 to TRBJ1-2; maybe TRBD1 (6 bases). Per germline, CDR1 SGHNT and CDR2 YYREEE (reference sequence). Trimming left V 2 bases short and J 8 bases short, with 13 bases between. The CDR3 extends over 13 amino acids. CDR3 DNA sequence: TGTGCCAGCAGCTTCCTTACAGGGACCGGCTACACCTTC. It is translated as CASSFLTGTGYTF.

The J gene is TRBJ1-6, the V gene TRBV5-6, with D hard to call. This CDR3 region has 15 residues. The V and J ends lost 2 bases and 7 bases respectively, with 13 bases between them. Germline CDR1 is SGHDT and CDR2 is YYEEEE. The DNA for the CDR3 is TGTGCCAGCAGCTTTCAGGCAACTCCGAATTCACCCCTCCACTTT. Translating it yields CASSFQATPNSPLHF.